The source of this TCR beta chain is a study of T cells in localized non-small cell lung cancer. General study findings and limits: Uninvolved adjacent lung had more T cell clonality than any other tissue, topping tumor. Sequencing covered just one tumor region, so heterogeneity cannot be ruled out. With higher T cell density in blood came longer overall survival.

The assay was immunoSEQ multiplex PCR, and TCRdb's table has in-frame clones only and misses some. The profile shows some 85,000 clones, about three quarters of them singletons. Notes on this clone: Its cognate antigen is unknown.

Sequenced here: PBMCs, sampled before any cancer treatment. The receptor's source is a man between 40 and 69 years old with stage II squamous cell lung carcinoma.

The DNA of the CDR3 is TGTGCCAGCAGCTTAGGGAGCGCTGCCTACAATGAGCAGTTCTTC. It translates to CASSLGSAAYNEQFF. The V and J genes are TRBV7-2 and TRBJ2-1; the D is unclear. Trimming stripped 1 base from V and 2 bases from J, with 9 bases between. Germline V gives CDR1 SGHTA, CDR2 FQGNSA. This CDR3 has 15 amino acids.